This TCR beta chain was profiled in a study of response to subunit inactivated influenza vaccine. Study outcomes and limitations: Few new T cells, the authors suggested, are recruited by each seasonal influenza vaccination.

This clonotype was recorded a few times. As yet, its antigen is unknown. TCRdb analysed the RT-PCR reads with MiXCR anew, one entry per CDR3 protein. The sample holds more than 250,000 distinct CDR3 sequences; 21% are singletons and the top ten take approximately 10%. The CDR3 consists of 16 residues. Germline-derived CDR1 and CDR2 are MGHRA and YSYEKL. The V gene lost 2 bases and the J gene lost 4 bases, with 17 bases spanning the gap. V usage is TRBV4-1 and J usage is TRBJ1-2; TRBD1 might be the D (6 bases). Sequenced here: PBMCs from blood, sampled about 20 months after vaccination. This sequence originates from a man aged 45 to 70 who received an inactivated influenza vaccine. CDR3 sequence reads: CASSQSTGLRPYGYTF. In DNA form, the CDR3 reads TGCGCCAGCAGCCAAAGTACAGGGCTTCGTCCCTATGGCTACACCTTC.